What follows are 22 T cell receptor beta chains derived from one specimen sequenced in a study of cytomegalovirus exposure and HLA in healthy donors (dated by TCRdb to about 2017). The receptor library was made with the immunoSEQ multiplex PCR assay. TCRdb carries this immuneACCESS record with in-frame sequences only. Its versions omit some clonotypes, under half of them owing to an unresolved V gene in the studies checked, with the rest unexplained. The sample includes 100,000 to 150,000 clones, with roughly nine tenths observed a single time. The ten largest clones capture around 3.5% of the sample. The sample was PBMCs. The receptors here all came from a man aged 25-45 years in good health and CMV-seronegative.

The chain couples TRBV5-4 to TRBJ2-4; 12 nucleotides agree with TRBD2. CDR1 and CDR2 from the germline V gene are SGHNT and YYREEE (reference sequence). CDR3 length: 16 residues. With 4 bases clipped from V and 3 bases from J, the junction kept 5 bases outside the gene matches. CDR3 residues: CASSPSLAGGKNIQYF. The CDR3 DNA is TGTGCCAGCAGCCCCTCACTAGCGGGGGGCAAAAACATTCAGTACTTC.

The V call is TRBV6-4, the J call TRBJ2-1; D might be TRBD1 (7 bases). The germline V gene encodes CDR1 MRHNA and CDR2 SNTAGT. The V end was cut by 10 bases, the J end by 0 bases, with 10 bases between. This CDR3 is built from 13 residues. CDR3 sequence: CATRDSSYNEQFF. The CDR3 DNA reads TGTGCCACGCGGGACAGCTCCTACAATGAGCAGTTCTTC.

This clone was seen just once. CDR3 in amino acids: CASSLRFGKGTVPYEQYF. The CDR3 DNA sequence: TGCGCCAGCAGCTTGCGGTTCGGCAAGGGGACTGTGCCCTACGAGCAGTACTTC. The rearrangement links TRBV5-1 to TRBJ2-7; a possible D gene is TRBD2 (6 bases). The CDR3 extends over 18 amino acids. Trimming removed 1 base at V and 2 bases at J, with 22 bases between. The germline CDR1 and CDR2 sequences are SGHRS and YFSETQ.

The V and J genes are TRBV6-5 and TRBJ2-1; 13 bases line up with TRBD2. The germline V gene has CDR1 MNHEY and CDR2 SVGAGI. This CDR3 comprises 15 residues. V lost 5 bases and J lost 3; bases outside the gene matches: 1. The CDR3 reads CASSGTSGDYNEQFF. DNA for the CDR3: TGTGCCAGCAGTGGGACTAGCGGGGACTACAATGAGCAGTTCTTC.

The sample holds a few counts of this clone. V and J are TRBV19 and TRBJ1-2, with a possible D match to TRBD1 (6 bases). V dropped 7 bases and J dropped 6 bases, with 18 bases sitting between them. CDR1 and CDR2 from the germline V gene are LNHDA and SQIVND (reference sequence). The CDR3 loop spans 14 amino acids. The CDR3 reads CASTITGHRDGYTF. The CDR3 coding sequence is TGTGCCAGTACCATCACGGGACACCGGGATGGCTACACCTTC.

This sequence joins TRBV7-3 and TRBJ1-1; D remains ambiguous. CDR1 is SGHTA and CDR2 is FQGTGA in the germline V gene. This CDR3 contains 15 residues. Between the trimmed V and J ends, which lost 5 bases and 0 bases, there was a span of 13 bases. The CDR3 spells CASSAHGNLNTEAFF. The DNA for the CDR3 is TGTGCCAGCAGCGCCCACGGGAATTTGAACACTGAAGCTTTCTTT.

The chain carries TRBV9 and TRBJ1-4, with TRBD1 matching 9 bases. There are 12 residues in the CDR3. The V segment lost 1 base and the J segment 15 bases; nucleotides outside the gene matches: 4. Germline V lookup: CDR1 SGDLS, CDR2 YYNGEE. The CDR3 sequence is CASSVRDRELFF. Written as DNA, the CDR3 is TGTGCCAGCAGCGTACGGGACAGGGAGTTGTTTTTT.

This chain links TRBV7-9 with TRBJ2-7, with 11 bases aligning to TRBD1. Unmatched junction bases numbered 4, after V lost 7 bases and J lost 2 bases. The CDR3 contains 14 residues. Germline V gene lookup returns CDR1 SEHNR and CDR2 FQNEAQ (reference sequence). The CDR3, as DNA: TGTGCCAGCACTGGGACAGGGGGGACCTACGAGCAGTACTTC. Amino acids: CASTGTGGTYEQYF.

The chain carries TRBV2 and TRBJ1-4; D is uncertain. V was shortened by 5 bases and J by 5 bases, with 9 bases between the two germline ends. CDR3 length equals 13 residues. The germline CDR1 and CDR2 sequences are SNHLY and FYNNEI. DNA for the CDR3: TGTGCCAGCAGTAAAAACCGGAATGAAAAACTGTTTTTT. It is translated as CASSKNRNEKLFF.

This clone was counted once. The chain is built from TRBV18 and TRBJ2-1; 8 nucleotides align to TRBD2. Trimming took 2 bases from V and 4 from J; bases not matched to a gene: 10. This CDR3 is 17 amino acids long. CDR1 is KGHSH, CDR2 LQKENI, per germline. CDR3 nucleotides: TGTGCCAGCTCACCAGGACTAGCAAGGCGCTCGTACAATGAGCAGTTCTTC. This codes for CASSPGLARRSYNEQFF.

The sample holds one count of this clone. The chain couples TRBV7-2 to TRBJ1-6; 7 nucleotides match TRBD1. The CDR3 consists of 16 residues. In germline, CDR1 is SGHTA, CDR2 FQGNSA. V lost 8 bases to trimming and J lost 0 bases; unmatched junction nucleotides: 7. The CDR3: CASRHRGDSYNSPLHF. In nucleotides, the CDR3 is TGTGCCAGCCGACACAGGGGTGACTCCTATAATTCACCCCTCCACTTT.

V usage is TRBV25-1 and J usage is TRBJ1-5, with D maybe TRBD1 (6 bases). Germline V gene data show CDR1 as MGHDK and CDR2 as SYGVNS. V lost 2 bases to trimming and J lost 10 bases, with 15 bases between them. This CDR3 spans 14 amino acids. In DNA, the CDR3 is TGTGCCAGCAGTGAAACGGACAGTAATGGACCCCAGCATTTT. Translated: CASSETDSNGPQHF. The full variable domain, its missing parts supplied by reference TRBV25-1 and TRBJ1-5, is EADIYQTPRYLVIGTGKKITLECSQTMGHDKMYWYQQDPGMELHLIHYSYGVNSTEKGDLSSESTVSRIRTEHFPLTLESARPSHTSQYLCASSETDSNGPQHFGDGTRLSIL.

The rearrangement links TRBV4-1 to TRBJ2-1, with D possibly TRBD2 on 5 matching bases. CDR1 and CDR2 from the germline V gene are MGHRA and YSYEKL. This CDR3 has 16 residues. The germline V and J ends were trimmed by 3 bases and 8 bases, with 20 bases remaining between them. The chain's CDR3 is CASSHEAVGFTDEQFF. The CDR3 nucleotides read TGCGCCAGCAGCCACGAAGCGGTGGGATTCACGGATGAGCAGTTCTTC.

This clone was detected a few times. The chain links TRBV6-1 to TRBJ1-1, with a possible D match to TRBD1 (6 bases). Trimming took 8 bases from V and 6 from J, leaving 13 bases between them. Germline CDR1 and CDR2: MNHNS and SASEGT. CDR3 size: 12 residues. The CDR3 protein is CASYGRGSEAFF. DNA of the CDR3: TGTGCCAGCTATGGGAGGGGGTCTGAAGCTTTCTTT.

The chain links TRBV11-1 to TRBJ1-1; weak D call: TRBD1 (5 bases). CDR1 SGHAT and CDR2 FQDESV come from the germline V gene (reference sequence). Trimming shortened V by 0 bases and J by 5 bases, and 13 bases separated the two germline ends. The CDR3 has 15 amino acids. CDR3 sequence: CASSLARGGVTEAFF. The CDR3 DNA is TGTGCCAGCAGCTTAGCGCGAGGAGGGGTGACTGAAGCTTTCTTT.

This clone was found a few times. The V call is TRBV18, the J call TRBJ1-2, with TRBD1 matching 8 bases. The germline gives CDR1 KGHSH, CDR2 LQKENI. V dropped 4 bases and J dropped 6; count of bases not matched to a gene: 7. This CDR3 region has 14 residues. The CDR3 here is CASSLETGVDGYTF. In DNA, the CDR3 is TGTGCCAGCTCACTTGAGACAGGGGTGGATGGCTACACCTTC.

The CDR3, as DNA: TGTGCCAGCAGCGTAGTCCCGGGGGTCCACACCGGGGAGCTGTTTTTT. Translation gives CASSVVPGVHTGELFF. The rearrangement uses TRBV9 and TRBJ2-2, with D maybe TRBD2 (6 bases). Trimming removed 0 bases at V and 3 bases at J, with 12 bases between. The germline V gene has CDR1 SGDLS and CDR2 YYNGEE. The CDR3 runs 16 residues. The full variable domain, its missing parts supplied by reference TRBV9 and TRBJ2-2, is DSGVTQTPKHLITATGQRVTLRCSPRSGDLSVYWYQQSLDQGLQFLIQYYNGEERAKGNILERFSAQQFPDLHSELNLSSLELGDSALYFCASSVVPGVHTGELFFGEGSRLTVL.

The chain couples TRBV7-8 to TRBJ2-1, with D perhaps TRBD2 (6 bases). V was trimmed by 0 bases and J by 8 bases, leaving 20 bases between them. The germline CDR1 and CDR2 sequences are SGHVS and FQNEAQ. The CDR3 spans 17 residues. As DNA, the CDR3 is TGTGCCAGCAGCTTAGCGCTAGGCGGGGCCATCTCGGATGAGCAGTTCTTC. This encodes CASSLALGGAISDEQFF.

J is TRBJ2-2 and V is TRBV5-1; possible D gene TRBD2, 7 bases. The V gene's germline CDR1 is SGHRS and CDR2 YFSETQ. The V and J ends lost 5 bases and 6 bases respectively, with 17 bases between them. This CDR3 has 15 amino acids. CDR3 residues: CASSPEGGQAGELFF. In DNA, the CDR3 is TGCGCCAGCAGTCCCGAGGGGGGGCAGGCCGGGGAGCTGTTTTTT.

As for this clone: In the same sample, other DNA sequences code for this CDR3. This chain uses TRBV28 with TRBJ2-2, with 8 bases fitting TRBD1. The V gene's germline CDR1 is MDHEN and CDR2 SYDVKM. V trimming: 2 bases; J trimming: 6 bases; junction bases outside the gene matches: 2. The CDR3 is 14 residues long. The CDR3 region has the DNA TGTGCCAGCAGTTTAACAGGGGGATCCGGGGAGCTGTTTTTT. It codes for CASSLTGGSGELFF. Supplemented by reference TRBV28 and TRBJ2-2, the full variable domain reads DVKVTQSSRYLVKRTGEKVFLECVQDMDHENMFWYRQDPGLGLRLIYFSYDVKMKEKGDIPEGYSVSREKKERFSLILESASTNQTSMYLCASSLTGGSGELFFGEGSRLTVL.

The chain combines TRBV4-2 with TRBJ2-1, with 11 bases that match TRBD2. V trimming: 2 bases; J trimming: 5 bases; junction bases outside the gene matches: 5. This CDR3 comprises 16 residues. Germline lookup yields CDR1 LGHNA and CDR2 YNFKEQ. The DNA of the CDR3 is TGTGCCAGCAGCCAATTCGGGACTAGCGGAAACAATGAGCAGTTCTTC. This translates into CASSQFGTSGNNEQFF.

This clone was observed a few times. The chain uses TRBV19 and TRBJ2-7; 9 bases line up with TRBD1. V shed 7 bases and J 2 bases; nucleotides not matched to a gene: 15. The CDR3 contains 17 residues. Germline-derived CDR1 and CDR2 are LNHDA and SQIVND (reference sequence). In DNA, the CDR3 is TGTGCCAGTACAGCCCACGGGACAGGGAAAAACCCCTACGAGCAGTACTTC. Its protein is CASTAHGTGKNPYEQYF.